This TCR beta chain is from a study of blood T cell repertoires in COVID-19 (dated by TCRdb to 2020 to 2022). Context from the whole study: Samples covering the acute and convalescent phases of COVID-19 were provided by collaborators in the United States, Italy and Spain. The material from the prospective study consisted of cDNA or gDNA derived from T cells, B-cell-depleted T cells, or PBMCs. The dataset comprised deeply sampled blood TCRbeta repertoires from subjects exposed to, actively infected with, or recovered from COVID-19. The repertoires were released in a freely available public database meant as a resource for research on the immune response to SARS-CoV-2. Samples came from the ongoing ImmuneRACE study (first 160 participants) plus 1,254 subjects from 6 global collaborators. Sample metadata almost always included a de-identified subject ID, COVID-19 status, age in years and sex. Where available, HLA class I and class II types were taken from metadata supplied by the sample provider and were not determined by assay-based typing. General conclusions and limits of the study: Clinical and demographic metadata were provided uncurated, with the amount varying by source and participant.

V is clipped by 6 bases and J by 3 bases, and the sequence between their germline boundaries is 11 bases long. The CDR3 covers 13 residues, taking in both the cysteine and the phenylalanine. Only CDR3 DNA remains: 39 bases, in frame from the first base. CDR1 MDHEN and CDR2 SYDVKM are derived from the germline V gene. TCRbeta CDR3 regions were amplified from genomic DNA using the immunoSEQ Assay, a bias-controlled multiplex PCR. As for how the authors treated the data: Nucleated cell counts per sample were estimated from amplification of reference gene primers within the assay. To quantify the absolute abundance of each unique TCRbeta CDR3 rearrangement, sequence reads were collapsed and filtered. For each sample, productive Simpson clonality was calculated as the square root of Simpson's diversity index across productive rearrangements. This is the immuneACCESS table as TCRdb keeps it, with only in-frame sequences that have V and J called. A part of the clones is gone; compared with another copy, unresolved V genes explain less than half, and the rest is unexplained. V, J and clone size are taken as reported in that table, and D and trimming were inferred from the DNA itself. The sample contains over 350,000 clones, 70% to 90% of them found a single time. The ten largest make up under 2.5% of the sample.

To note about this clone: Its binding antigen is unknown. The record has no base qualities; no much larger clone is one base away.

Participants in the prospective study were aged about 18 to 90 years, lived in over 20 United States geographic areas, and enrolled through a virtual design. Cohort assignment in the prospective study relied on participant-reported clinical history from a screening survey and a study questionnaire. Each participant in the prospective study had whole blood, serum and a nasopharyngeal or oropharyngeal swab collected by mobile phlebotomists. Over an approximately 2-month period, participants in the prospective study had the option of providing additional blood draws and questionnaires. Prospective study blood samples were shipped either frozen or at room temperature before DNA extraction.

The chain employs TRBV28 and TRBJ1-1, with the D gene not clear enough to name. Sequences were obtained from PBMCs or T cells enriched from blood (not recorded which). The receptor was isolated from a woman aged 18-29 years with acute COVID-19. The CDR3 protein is CASSLVGDTEAFF. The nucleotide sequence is TGTGCCAGCAGCCTCGTCGGGGACACTGAAGCTTTCTTT.